The text below deals with one T cell receptor (beta chain). This sample is part of a study of shared clonotypes between healthy human individuals. Study summary: Per-donor plates numbered three CD4 naive, three CD4 memory, two CD8 naive and one CD8 memory.

This CDR3 has 19 amino acids. V dropped 0 bases and J dropped 4; count of bases not matched to a gene: 8. The germline V gene has CDR1 MGHRA and CDR2 YSYEKL. Profiling relied on immunoSEQ multiplex PCR, and the TCRdb table lists in-frame clones only, not all of them. The profile shows 600,000 to 750,000 clones, 90% of them singletons. The source is a man younger than 35 in good health. Some clones in this sample may be carry-over from other donors' samples. The sequenced material came from memory CD8+ T cells from PBMCs. Subset meaning: CD45RO+ cells pooled with CCR7-negative TemRA cells. The J gene is TRBJ2-6, the V gene TRBV4-1; 11 bases match TRBD1. CDR3 nucleotide sequence: TGCGCCAGCAGCCAAGAGCGGACAGGGGGCACACTAGGGGCCAACGTCCTGACTTTC. Encoded protein: CASSQERTGGTLGANVLTF.